These T cell receptor beta chains were read from a single sample in a study of beta chain features in type 1 diabetes. Clones were read by immunoSEQ multiplex PCR, and TCRdb kept only the in-frame ones, dropping some. Found here are fewer than 450,000 clones, 13% of them singletons; the top ten hold 0.013% to 0.015%. The sequenced sample consisted of naive CD4+ T cells from blood. The receptors here all came from a woman younger than 30 with type 1 diabetes. Each CDR3 is given with its conserved first and last residue. The order of the fields is J gene, clone size, D gene, V gene, CDR3 DNA, CDR3 protein. D genes are given only for firm matches. Clone size is shown for a subset of rows, as once, few, many or a class of expanded clone.

TRBJ1-2,few,TRBD1,TRBV23-1,TGCGCCAGCAGTCAATCGGGGGGACAGGGACCCAATGGCTACACCTTC,CASSQSGGQGPNGYTF
TRBJ2-7,few,NA,TRBV7-2,TGTGCCAGCAGCTTAACTAGCAGCTACGAGCAGTACTTC,CASSLTSSYEQYF
TRBJ1-1,few,NA,TRBV19,TGTGCCAGTAGTATTAGAGTCGGGAACACTGAAGCTTTCTTT,CASSIRVGNTEAFF
TRBJ2-1,NA,TRBD2,TRBV10-3,TGTGCCATCAGCCTCGGGACGGGGGGGAATAATGAGCAGTTCTTC,CAISLGTGGNNEQFF
TRBJ1-1,few,NA,TRBV5-6,TGTGCCAGCAGCTTGGTAGGCAGGGTAAACACTGAAGCTTTCTTT,CASSLVGRVNTEAFF
TRBJ2-1,NA,TRBD2,TRBV4-1,TGCGCCAGCAGCCCAGGACTAGCGGGAGGGTACTCCTACAATGAGCAGTTCTTC,CASSPGLAGGYSYNEQFF
TRBJ2-7,NA,NA,TRBV25-1,TGTGCCAGCAGTGATCCTTCCCCCTACGAGCAGTACTTC,CASSDPSPYEQYF
TRBJ2-1,NA,NA,TRBV5-1,TGCGCCAGCAGCTTACTAGGCGACTCCTACAATGAGCAGTTCTTC,CASSLLGDSYNEQFF
TRBJ2-7,few,TRBD2,TRBV7-9,TGTGCCAGCAGCCCCACTAGCGGGAGATCCTACGAGCAGTACTTC,CASSPTSGRSYEQYF
TRBJ2-1,few,NA,TRBV7-9,TGTGCCAGCAGCCCAACCTATCAGGGTGCGGCCGCGCAGTTCTTC,CASSPTYQGAAAQFF
TRBJ1-2,few,NA,TRBV27,TGTGCCAGTCGGAGCATGAGGCAGCCCTATGGCTACACCTTC,CASRSMRQPYGYTF
TRBJ1-1,NA,NA,TRBV11-2,TGTGCCAGCAGCTTGCGCCTTGGGAGCTTGAACACTGAAGCTTTCTTT,CASSLRLGSLNTEAFF
TRBJ1-2,NA,NA,TRBV4-3,TGCGCCAGCAGCCTGGGACATGCCTATGGCTACACCTTC,CASSLGHAYGYTF
TRBJ2-5,NA,NA,TRBV14,TGTGCCAGCAGCCCCGGTCCGAAGTCACGTTCTGAGACCCAGTACTTC,CASSPGPKSRSETQYF
TRBJ1-5,NA,NA,TRBV30,TGTGCCTGGAGTCGGGGAATCGAACCCCAGCATTTT,CAWSRGIEPQHF
TRBJ1-3,NA,NA,TRBV29-1,TGCAGCGTTGAAGTACAGAGCTCTGGAAACACCATATATTTT,CSVEVQSSGNTIYF
TRBJ2-1,few,TRBD2,TRBV5-4,TGTGCCAGCAGCAGGACTAGCGGGAGTAGGAATGAGCAGTTCTTC,CASSRTSGSRNEQFF
TRBJ2-3,NA,NA,TRBV4-3,TGCGCCAGCAGCCCTCTATTAACAGGGAGCACAGATACGCAGTATTTT,CASSPLLTGSTDTQYF
TRBJ1-1,few,NA,TRBV28,TGTGCCAGCAGTTTAGTGGTCCGGGTAATGAACACTGAAGCTTTCTTT,CASSLVVRVMNTEAFF
TRBJ2-3,NA,TRBD2,TRBV9,TGTGCCAGCAGCGTAGGTTTGGGACTACTCAGTCCCGATACGCAGTATTTT,CASSVGLGLLSPDTQYF
TRBJ2-2,NA,NA,TRBV5-6,TGTGCCAGCAGCCTGACAGGGAACACCGGGGAGCTGTTTTTT,CASSLTGNTGELFF
TRBJ2-2,NA,TRBD2,TRBV2,TGTGCCAGCAACCTAGCGGGAGAAATAACCGGGGAGCTGTTTTTT,CASNLAGEITGELFF
TRBJ1-1,few,NA,TRBV29-1,TGCAGCGTTGGACGGGGGTCTGAAGCTTTCTTT,CSVGRGSEAFF
TRBJ2-7,NA,NA,TRBV28,TGTGCCAGCAGGGTAGGGGGGACAGTCTACGAGCAGTACTTC,CASRVGGTVYEQYF
TRBJ1-2,NA,NA,TRBV29-1,TGCAGCGTTGAAATGGGCCAGGGCTATGGCTACACCTTC,CSVEMGQGYGYTF
TRBJ2-2,NA,NA,TRBV19,TGTGCCAGTAGGCGGGTGGGGACCGGGGAGCTGTTTTTT,CASRRVGTGELFF
TRBJ2-7,NA,TRBD1,TRBV28,TGTGCCAGCAGTTTGGGACAGGGATACGAGCAGTACTTC,CASSLGQGYEQYF
TRBJ2-7,NA,NA,TRBV11-2,TGTGCCAGCAGCTTGAGTGGGGCGAGGAGTGAGTACTTC,CASSLSGARSEYF
TRBJ1-4,NA,TRBD1,TRBV7-9,TGTGCCAGCAGCTTAGGGACAGGTTATGAAAAACTGTTTTTT,CASSLGTGYEKLFF
TRBJ1-5,few,TRBD1,TRBV5-1,TGCGCCAGCAGCGCACAGGGGGCGGACAATCAGCCCCAGCATTTT,CASSAQGADNQPQHF
TRBJ2-1,few,NA,TRBV6-6,TGTGCCAGCAGCTCTTTAGCGGCCCGCTCCTACAATGAGCAGTTCTTC,CASSSLAARSYNEQFF
TRBJ2-3,NA,TRBD2,TRBV2,TGTGCCAGCAGTTTTCGGACTAGCGCCACAGATACGCAGTATTTT,CASSFRTSATDTQYF
TRBJ1-1,few,NA,TRBV18,TGTGCCAGCTCACAACAGACAGGTCCCAACACTGAAGCTTTCTTT,CASSQQTGPNTEAFF
TRBJ2-5,NA,TRBD2,TRBV9,TGTGCCAGCAGCACGGGACTAGCGGGAGAGGGAGAGACCCAGTACTTC,CASSTGLAGEGETQYF
TRBJ1-5,NA,TRBD1,TRBV19,TGTGCCAGTAGTGCCGGGACAGTAGGCAATCAGCCCCAGCATTTT,CASSAGTVGNQPQHF
TRBJ2-1,NA,NA,TRBV5-1,TGCGCCAGCAGCGCCGGCCCCGGCCTGCTTGGCGGGACCTACAATGAGCAGTTCTTC,CASSAGPGLLGGTYNEQFF
TRBJ1-1,few,NA,TRBV4-2,TGTGCCAGCAGCCAAGATAGGGGCACTGAAGCTTTCTTT,CASSQDRGTEAFF
TRBJ2-2,few,NA,TRBV19,TGTGCCAGTAGTATGGAACACAGTGGGACCGGGGAGCTGTTTTTT,CASSMEHSGTGELFF
TRBJ2-7,NA,NA,TRBV5-4,TGTGCCAGCAGCCCCGGGACATCCTCCTCCTACGAGCAGTACTTC,CASSPGTSSSYEQYF
TRBJ1-2,NA,NA,TRBV6-5,TGTGCCAGCAGACCGACATTTAACTATGGCTACACCTTC,CASRPTFNYGYTF
TRBJ2-5,few,TRBD2,TRBV4-2,TGTGCCAGCAGCCAAGATCTGCCCAGCGGGAGGGCTTCAGGCCAAGAGACCCAGTACTTC,CASSQDLPSGRASGQETQYF
TRBJ2-1,NA,TRBD2,TRBV5-1,TGCGCCAGCAGCCATTATTCGGGAGGGCCGGTCGATGAGCAGTTCTTC,CASSHYSGGPVDEQFF